A single sample is the source of the 24 T cell receptor beta chains below, sequenced in a study of CD8 T cells in ankylosing spondylitis. TCRdb re-analysed the 5' RACE reads in MiXCR, keeping a single row per CDR3 protein. The data show 200,000 to 250,000 distinct CDR3 sequences, about 10% seen once. Material: blood, either unsorted or a sorted T cell fraction (not recorded which). The receptors stem from a male donor with ankylosing spondylitis or in good health (not recorded which).

This clonotype was seen a few times. J is TRBJ2-2 and V is TRBV5-1; D is unclear. Trimming removed 3 bases from V and 6 bases from J, with 12 bases in between. The germline gives CDR1 SGHRS, CDR2 YFSETQ. This CDR3 is built from 14 residues. CDR3 residues: CASSYSPDSGELFF. As DNA, the CDR3 is TGCGCCAGCAGCTATAGTCCCGATTCCGGGGAGCTGTTTTTT.

This clonotype was seen ten or more times. The gene calls are TRBV5-6 and TRBJ1-4, with D unresolved. The CDR3 has 14 amino acids. Germline CDR1 SGHDT, CDR2 YYEEEE. V was trimmed by 4 bases and J by 0 bases, leaving 7 bases between them. The CDR3 DNA reads as TGTGCCAGCAGCCGGGGTTCAACTAATGAAAAACTGTTTTTT. Protein product: CASSRGSTNEKLFF.

This clonotype was detected many times. DNA for the CDR3: TGCGCCAGCAGCAACAGGGTGGGAGAGACCCAGTACTTC. Protein product: CASSNRVGETQYF. The V call is TRBV5-1, the J call TRBJ2-5, with D possibly TRBD1 on 6 matching bases. The CDR3 extends over 13 amino acids. V lost 4 bases, J lost 4 bases, and 11 bases lay in between. Germline V CDR1 and CDR2: SGHRS, YFSETQ.

This clonotype was picked up many times. This CDR3 is CASSLVGSSTDTQYF. CDR3 nucleotides: TGTGCCAGCAGTTTAGTCGGCTCTAGCACAGATACGCAGTATTTT. The chain is built from TRBV12-3 or TRBV12-4 and TRBJ2-3; D is uncertain. The CDR3 runs to 15 residues. V lost 1 base, J lost 0 bases, and 8 bases lay in between.

This clonotype was seen at least ten times. This chain uses TRBV7-2 with TRBJ2-3; TRBD2 is a possible D gene (5 bases). Germline values: CDR1 SGHTA, CDR2 FQGNSA. This CDR3 has 16 residues. The V and J ends lost 2 bases and 4 bases respectively, with 16 bases between them. DNA for the CDR3: TGTGCCAGCAGCTTAAACGCGAGGCGGGCGGCAGATACGCAGTATTTT. Translation gives CASSLNARRAADTQYF.

With regard to this clonotype: With a much larger clone just one base away, this may be a read error. This chain connects TRBV20-1 to TRBJ1-2, with a possible D match to TRBD1 (5 bases). Germline CDR1 DFQATT, CDR2 SNEGSKA (reference sequence). There are 12 residues in the CDR3. The CDR3 is CSAKIGDYVYTF. The CDR3 coding sequence is TGCAGTGCTAAAATAGGGGACTATGTCTACACCTTC.

This clonotype was counted many times. The rearrangement uses TRBV7-9 and TRBJ1-4; TRBD1 agrees at 9 bases. Germline CDR1 SEHNR, CDR2 FQNEAQ (reference sequence). Germline trimming cut 5 bases from V and 2 bases from J; bases unmatched to any gene: 3. This CDR3 has 15 amino acids. This CDR3 is CASSPGQGTNEKLFF. The CDR3 nucleotides read TGTGCCAGCAGCCCCGGACAGGGGACTAATGAAAAACTGTTTTTT.

This clonotype was observed at least ten times. The chain combines TRBV7-9 with TRBJ2-3; D is perhaps TRBD2 (5 bases). Germline-derived CDR1 and CDR2 are SEHNR and FQNEAQ (reference sequence). The V and J ends lost 5 bases and 0 bases respectively, with 15 bases between them. The CDR3 consists of 16 residues. The CDR3 reads CASSTGLLSSTDTQYF. CDR3 sequence (DNA): TGTGCCAGCAGCACCGGACTTCTCTCTAGCACAGATACGCAGTATTTT.

This clonotype came up a few times. This chain connects TRBV6-5 to TRBJ1-2, with D perhaps TRBD1 (6 bases). Trimming cost V 4 bases and J 7 bases, with 19 bases left between them. Germline V gene data show CDR1 as MNHEY and CDR2 as SVGAGI. This CDR3 has 15 residues. CDR3 sequence reads: CASSSTGQGSGGYTF. The DNA for the CDR3 is TGTGCCAGCAGTTCGACCGGCCAGGGGTCAGGTGGCTACACCTTC.

This clonotype has at least ten counts. The rearrangement joins TRBV7-3 to TRBJ2-2; D is uncertain. Germline-derived CDR1 and CDR2 are SGHTA and FQGTGA. This CDR3 contains 12 residues. V was pared by 5 bases and J by 7 bases, with 8 bases between. As DNA, the CDR3 is TGTGCCAGCAGCCTCGTTAACGGGGAGCTGTTTTTT. This gives the protein CASSLVNGELFF.

The CDR3 protein is CASSLMNVASGEQYF. CDR3 bases: TGTGCCAGCAGCTTAATGAACGTGGCTTCGGGGGAGCAGTACTTC. The V gene is TRBV7-2, the J gene TRBJ2-7; weak D call: TRBD2 (5 bases). The germline V gene has CDR1 SGHTA and CDR2 FQGNSA. The CDR3 consists of 15 residues. Trimming cost V 2 bases and J 7 bases, with 18 bases left between them.

The V gene is TRBV2, the J gene TRBJ1-6; D uncertain. Trimming shortened V by 0 bases and J by 10 bases, and 13 bases separated the two germline ends. Germline CDR1 reads SNHLY; CDR2 reads FYNNEI. CDR3 length: 15 residues. CDR3 sequence reads: CASSEAPLLRSPLHF. The CDR3 DNA sequence: TGTGCCAGCAGTGAAGCACCGTTACTTCGCTCACCCCTCCACTTT.

This clonotype was observed at least ten times. The chain has TRBV29-1 and TRBJ1-6; D might be TRBD1 (6 bases). This CDR3 comprises 15 residues. With 4 bases removed from V and 7 bases from J, the gap between germline ends came to 17 bases. Germline lookup yields CDR1 SQVTM and CDR2 ANQGSEA. CDR3 loop: CSVADSPLPNSPLHF. The CDR3 DNA reads TGCAGCGTTGCGGACAGTCCTCTGCCCAATTCACCCCTCCACTTT. The full variable domain, rest sourced from reference TRBV29-1 and TRBJ1-6, is SAVISQKPSRDICQRGTSLTIQCQVDSQVTMMFWYRQQPGQSLTLIATANQGSEATYESGFVIDKFPISRPNLTFSTLTVSNMSPEDSSIYLCSVADSPLPNSPLHFGNGTRLTVT.

The chain is built from TRBV14 and TRBJ1-2; TRBD1 matches at 7 bases. V was clipped by 1 base and J by 6 bases; unmatched bases: 5. Germline values: CDR1 SGHDN, CDR2 FVKESK. The CDR3 is 14 amino acids. CDR3 DNA sequence: TGTGCCAGCAGCCAAGTACGGACAGGCAATGGCTACACCTTC. Its protein is CASSQVRTGNGYTF.

V and J are TRBV12-3 or TRBV12-4 and TRBJ2-7; D is undetermined. The CDR3 runs 14 residues. The V gene lost 7 bases and the J gene lost 7 bases, with 20 bases spanning the gap. The CDR3 DNA reads as TGTGCCAGCACCGATACTACCGGGTCGAGTGAGCAGTACTTC. Translated, it gives CASTDTTGSSEQYF.

This clonotype appeared many times. The V call is TRBV5-1, the J call TRBJ1-3; 7 bases line up with TRBD1. The CDR3 is made up of 16 amino acids. From germline, CDR1 is SGHRS and CDR2 YFSETQ. Trimming took 0 bases from V and 4 from J; bases not matched to a gene: 7. As DNA, the CDR3 is TGCGCCAGCAGCTTGGCCGGACAGGAATGGGGAAACACCATATATTTT. Amino acid sequence: CASSLAGQEWGNTIYF.

Ten or more counts support this clonotype. This chain uses TRBV6-1 with TRBJ2-2, with 10 bases that match TRBD1. Looked up from germline, CDR1 is MNHNS and CDR2 is SASEGT. CDR3 length equals 15 residues. Trimming cost V 10 bases and J 5 bases; bases outside gene matches: 10. The CDR3 DNA is TGTGCCACCCAATACGGGACAGGGGTTACCGGGGAGCTGTTTTTT. Its protein is CATQYGTGVTGELFF.

This clonotype has a count of ten or more. The chain combines TRBV7-6 with TRBJ2-7; D tentatively fits TRBD1 or TRBD2 (5 bases each). This CDR3 has 15 amino acids. Trimming cost V 3 bases and J 1 base, with 13 bases left between them. Germline V gives CDR1 SGHVS, CDR2 FNYEAQ. The CDR3 loop is CASSFLGTDSYEQYF. The CDR3 nucleotides are TGTGCCAGCAGCTTCTTAGGGACGGATTCCTACGAGCAGTACTTC.

In this sample, this clonotype turned up a few times. The rearrangement links TRBV20-1 to TRBJ1-1; maybe TRBD1 (6 bases). CDR1 is DFQATT, CDR2 SNEGSKA, per germline (reference sequence). V lost 5 bases, J lost 5 bases, and 18 bases lay in between. CDR3 length equals 14 residues. The CDR3 here is CSAGGARGRTEAFF. In DNA form, the CDR3 reads TGCAGTGCTGGGGGGGCCCGGGGTCGAACTGAAGCTTTCTTT.

This clonotype was picked up many times. The chain joins TRBV20-1 to TRBJ1-5, with D hard to call. Germline CDR1 DFQATT, CDR2 SNEGSKA (reference sequence). The CDR3 covers 13 residues. V shed 4 bases and J shed 0 bases, with 7 bases lying between them. CDR3 loop: CSATENSNQPQHF. The CDR3 nucleotides read TGCAGTGCTACTGAGAATAGCAATCAGCCCCAGCATTTT.

This clonotype occurred many times. The rearrangement joins TRBV24-1 to TRBJ2-5; the match to TRBD1 covers 8 bases. The CDR3 spans 15 residues. From germline, CDR1 is KGHDR and CDR2 SFDVKD. Trimming cost V 2 bases and J 5 bases; bases outside gene matches: 6. The CDR3, as DNA: TGTGCCACCAGTGATTCCCAGGGGGCTCATGAGACCCAGTACTTC. Its translation: CATSDSQGAHETQYF.

This clonotype has more than one count but fewer than ten. The chain employs TRBV12-3 or TRBV12-4 and TRBJ2-3; a possible D gene is TRBD2 (6 bases). V was clipped by 5 bases and J by 2 bases, with 11 bases between them. The CDR3 extends over 14 amino acids. CDR3 residues: CASSRPGLTDTQYF. CDR3 DNA: TGTGCCAGCAGTCGTCCGGGACTCACAGATACGCAGTATTTT.

This clonotype was seen many times. The chain employs TRBV30 and TRBJ1-1; D gene unclear. The CDR3 contains 13 residues. Germline V gene sequence: CDR1 GTSNPN, CDR2 SVGIG (reference sequence). V was cut by 5 bases and J by 1 base, with 11 bases left in between. The CDR3 sequence is CAWGNTKNTEAFF. The CDR3 DNA reads as TGTGCCTGGGGAAACACGAAGAACACTGAAGCTTTCTTT. Supplemented by reference TRBV30 and TRBJ1-1, the full variable domain reads SQTIHQWPATLVQPVGSPLSLECTVEGTSNPNLYWYRQAAGRGLQLLFYSVGIGQISSEVPQNLSASRPQDRQFILSSKKLLLSDSGFYLCAWGNTKNTEAFFGQGTRLTVV.

This clonotype has only one observation. Since a much larger clone is just one base distant, this may be a read error. The chain combines TRBV12-3 or TRBV12-4 with TRBJ2-7; tentative D call: TRBD1 (5 bases). The CDR3 length is 14 residues. The CDR3 sequence: CAGSFRQGIGEQYF. CDR3 DNA: TGTGCCGGCAGTTTTCGTCAGGGAATCGGCGAGCAGTACTTC.